This T cell receptor (beta chain) stems from a study of T-cell memory formation after mild COVID-19. Trimming left V 5 bases short and J 1 base short, with 8 bases between. This CDR3 spans 13 amino acids. TCRdb recomputed calls from the 5' RACE reads with MiXCR, one row per CDR3 protein. The data contain about 400,000 distinct CDR3 sequences, 20% to 30% of them seen just once; the ten biggest clones take up around 12%. Sample: PBMCs or a T cell subset sorted from them (not recorded which). The receptor's source is an adult woman who had mild COVID-19 (a few samples of this study predate the infection). Cell type and time point are not known. The genes are TRBV12-3 or TRBV12-4 and TRBJ1-1, with no clear D. DNA for the CDR3: TGTGCCAGCAGTCGGGCCCAGAACACTGAAGCTTTCTTT. It codes for CASSRAQNTEAFF.